This T cell receptor (beta chain) was identified in a study of tissue T cells after allogeneic stem cell transplantation. General study results and limits: Anatomically similar tissues had similar TCR repertoires within each patient. Only a limited share of tissue TCRs appeared in blood or spleen.

Of note for this clone: Its antigen is not known. Gene names and germline refer to mouse. Sequencing ends 1 residue short of the CDR3 end; the germline J gene provides the rest.

Trimming stripped 3 bases from V and 2 bases from J, with 8 bases between. Germline V lookup: CDR1 FNHDT, CDR2 SITEND (reference sequence). The CDR3 is 13 residues long. The data were produced by immunoSEQ multiplex PCR, yet TCRdb's version contains in-frame clones alone and is incomplete. This sample has about 17,000 clones, with about three quarters found just once. Sequences were obtained from spleen. This chain uses TRBV19 with TRBJ1-1; TRBD1 is a possible D gene (5 bases). This clonotype was obtained from a female BALB/c mouse in good health. The MHC haplotype recorded for the strain is H2-d. CDR3 bases read: TGTGCCAGCAGTAGAGGACACAACACAGAAGTCTTC. This translates into CASSRGHNTEVF. The complete CDR3 protein is CASSRGHNTEVFF.